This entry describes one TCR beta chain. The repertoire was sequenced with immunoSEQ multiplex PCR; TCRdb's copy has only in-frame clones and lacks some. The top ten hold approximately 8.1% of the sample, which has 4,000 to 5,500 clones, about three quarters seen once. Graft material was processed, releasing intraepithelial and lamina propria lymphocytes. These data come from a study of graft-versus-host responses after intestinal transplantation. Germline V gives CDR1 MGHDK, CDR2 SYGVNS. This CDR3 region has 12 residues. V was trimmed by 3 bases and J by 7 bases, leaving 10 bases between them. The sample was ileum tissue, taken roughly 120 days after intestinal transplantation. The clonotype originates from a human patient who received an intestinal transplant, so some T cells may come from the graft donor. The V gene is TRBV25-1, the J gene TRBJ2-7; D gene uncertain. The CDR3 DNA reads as TGTGCCAGCAGTGATCCCCTAGGGGAGCAGTACTTC. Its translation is CASSDPLGEQYF.